This record concerns one T cell receptor beta chain sequence. This clone occurred once. No cognate antigen has been identified for it. No base quality information exists; no much larger clone differs at one position. Deletion took 1 base off V and 7 bases off J, with a span of 13 bases between the germline ends. CDR1 SGHTA and CDR2 FQGTGA are derived from the germline V gene. There are 14 amino acids in the CDR3, from cysteine to phenylalanine inclusive. The only DNA kept is the CDR3, 42 bases in frame from the first base. The immunoSEQ Assay, a bias-controlled multiplex PCR, was used to amplify TCRbeta CDR3 regions from genomic DNA. The authors' pipeline ran thus. The number of nucleated cells in each sample was estimated from the amplification of reference gene primers within the assay. To quantify the absolute abundance of each unique TCRbeta CDR3 rearrangement, sequence reads were collapsed and filtered. Productive Simpson clonality was computed per sample as the square root of Simpson's diversity index over productive rearrangements. As stored in TCRdb, this immuneACCESS dataset retains in-frame rearrangements with V and J assigned. A fraction of the clones does not appear; measured against another copy, unresolved V genes explain less than half of the discrepancy, and the remainder lacks a known reason. D and trimming were read from the DNA, whereas the V and J calls and clone size are those reported in that table. The sample table contains 30,000 to 40,000 clones; only one count was recorded for about 85% of them. The biggest ten clones account for about 1.9% of the sample.

The data are from a study of blood T cell repertoires in COVID-19 (dated by TCRdb to about 2020). Broadly, across the study: Samples covering the acute and convalescent phases of COVID-19 were provided by collaborators in the United States, Italy and Spain. The sample metadata nearly always contained a de-identified subject ID, COVID-19 status, age in years and sex. Where available, HLA class I and class II types were taken from metadata supplied by the sample provider and were not determined by assay-based typing. The repertoires were released in a freely available public database meant as a resource for research on the immune response to SARS-CoV-2. Samples came from the ongoing ImmuneRACE study (first 160 participants) plus 1,254 subjects from 6 global collaborators. The prospective study material was composed of cDNA or gDNA derived from T cells, B-cell-depleted T cells, or PBMCs. Subjects who had been exposed to COVID-19, were actively infected with it, or had recovered from it provided the deeply sampled blood TCRbeta repertoires that made up the dataset. Overall results and qualifications from the work: How much clinical and demographic metadata was included differed by source and by participant, and the metadata was provided uncurated.

Whole blood was collected in K2EDTA tubes by collaborating institutions according to the institutions' own protocols. For TCRbeta analysis, collaborators shipped samples as frozen whole blood, isolated PBMCs, or DNA extracted from either of those sample types. The TCR originated in a man aged 45 to 65 with active or convalescent COVID-19. Sequenced material: peripheral blood. In this chain, TRBV7-3 is recombined with TRBJ1-1; there is no confident call for the D gene. The CDR3 here reads CASSLSGNFDEAFF. The DNA reads as follows: TGTGCCAGCAGCTTAAGCGGCAATTTTGATGAAGCTTTCTTT.